This passage covers 22 T cell receptor beta chains from one sample sequenced in a study of T cells in localized non-small cell lung cancer. The repertoire was sequenced with immunoSEQ multiplex PCR; TCRdb's copy has only in-frame clones and lacks some. The table shows around 79,000 clones, with around 81% occurring only once. The specimen comprised PBMCs, sampled before any cancer treatment. These TCRs come from a man between 40 and 70 years old with stage II squamous cell lung carcinoma.

The chain joins TRBV4-2 to TRBJ1-2; 7 bases map to TRBD1. The V gene end was trimmed by 0 bases and the J gene end by 2 bases; junction bases not matched to a gene: 3. Germline CDR1 and CDR2: LGHNA and YNFKEQ. The CDR3 length is 15 residues. The CDR3 is CASSQDEGQNYGYTF. The CDR3 nucleotides are TGTGCCAGCAGCCAAGACGAGGGACAGAACTATGGCTACACCTTC.

The chain uses TRBV14 and TRBJ2-2; D remains unclear. The CDR3 spans 14 residues. The V gene lost 1 base and the J gene lost 2 bases, with 5 bases spanning the gap. CDR1 is SGHDN and CDR2 is FVKESK in the germline V gene. The CDR3 DNA reads as TGTGCCAGCAGCCAAGTTCGCAACACCGGGGAGCTGTTTTTT. Amino acids: CASSQVRNTGELFF.

This clone has just a few counts. This chain links TRBV5-4 with TRBJ2-2, with 10 bases fitting TRBD1. This CDR3 comprises 15 residues. CDR1 and CDR2 (germline): SGHNT, YYREEE (reference sequence). Trimming removed 4 bases from V and 7 bases from J; junction bases left unmatched: 7. In DNA form, the CDR3 reads TGTGCCAGCAGCATCCGGGACAGGGGCCACGGGGAGCTGTTTTTT. Translation: CASSIRDRGHGELFF. The full variable domain, its missing parts supplied by reference TRBV5-4 and TRBJ2-2, is ETGVTQSPTHLIKTRGQQVTLRCSSQSGHNTVSWYQQALGQGPQFIFQYYREEENGRGNFPPRFSGLQFPNYSSELNVNALELDDSALYLCASSIRDRGHGELFFGEGSRLTVL.

The chain carries TRBV27 and TRBJ2-3; TRBD2 aligns across 7 bases. CDR3 size: 16 residues. The V segment lost 5 bases and the J segment 0 bases; nucleotides outside the gene matches: 8. The germline V gene encodes CDR1 MNHEY and CDR2 SMNVEV (reference sequence). For the CDR3, the DNA is TGTGCCAGCAGTCCCCTCCGGGACTACAGCACAGATACGCAGTATTTT. It encodes CASSPLRDYSTDTQYF.

The rearrangement links TRBV6-1 to TRBJ2-7; D call uncertain. Between the trimmed V and J ends, which lost 1 base and 3 bases, there was a span of 13 bases. Germline values: CDR1 MNHNS, CDR2 SASEGT. This CDR3 is built from 15 residues. This CDR3 is CASSEGFGRYYEQYF. The CDR3 DNA sequence: TGTGCCAGCAGTGAAGGGTTCGGACGGTACTACGAGCAGTACTTC.

DNA of the CDR3: TGTGCCAGCAGCTCCTCTTTCGGGAAACAGTACTTC. Protein product: CASSSSFGKQYF. V usage is TRBV7-9 and J usage is TRBJ2-7, with TRBD2 as a possible D gene (5 bases). Germline lookup yields CDR1 SEHNR and CDR2 FQNEAQ (reference sequence). The length of the CDR3 is 12 residues. Trimming took off 4 bases at V and 10 bases at J, with 14 bases between the two ends.

The chain joins TRBV28 to TRBJ1-6; the D gene is possibly TRBD1 (5 bases). The CDR3 length is 12 residues. Trimming took 6 bases from V and 12 from J, leaving 12 bases between them. The V gene's germline CDR1 is MDHEN and CDR2 SYDVKM. The CDR3 sequence is CASSSQGLPLHF. The CDR3 nucleotides are TGTGCCAGCAGCTCTCAGGGTTTACCCCTCCACTTT.

DNA for the CDR3: TGTGCCAGCAGCTATTCGCAGGGAGGATATGGCTACACCTTC. It encodes CASSYSQGGYGYTF. V is TRBV6-5 and J is TRBJ1-2; a weak D match, TRBD1 (5 bases). The CDR3 contains 14 residues. Germline CDR1 and CDR2: MNHEY and SVGAGI. Trimming stripped 6 bases from V and 5 bases from J, with 16 bases between.

This clone was seen once. The rearrangement joins TRBV6-6 to TRBJ1-2; D is possibly TRBD1 (6 bases). Germline V gene sequence: CDR1 MNHNY, CDR2 SVGAGI (reference sequence). V lost 2 bases and J lost 4, with 11 bases in between. The CDR3 is 14 amino acids. The CDR3 bases are TGTGCCAGCAGTTACCTGGCAGGGGTCTATGGCTACACCTTC. Protein product: CASSYLAGVYGYTF.

The rearrangement links TRBV9 to TRBJ2-5; D is possibly TRBD1 or TRBD2 (5 bases each). The CDR3 runs 15 residues. The V gene's germline CDR1 is SGDLS and CDR2 YYNGEE. Between the trimmed V and J ends, which lost 0 bases and 4 bases, there was a span of 13 bases. Written as DNA, the CDR3 is TGTGCCAGCAGCGTAGCTTCCGGGACCACAGAGACCCAGTACTTC. It yields the protein CASSVASGTTETQYF.

The J gene is TRBJ2-5, the V gene TRBV19; 7 bases match TRBD2. The germline gives CDR1 LNHDA, CDR2 SQIVND (reference sequence). There are 16 residues in the CDR3. Trimming cost V 4 bases and J 2 bases; bases outside gene matches: 10. As DNA, the CDR3 is TGTGCCAGTAGTACCGGGACGGGACTATCTCAAGAGACCCAGTACTTC. It is translated as CASSTGTGLSQETQYF.

This sequence joins TRBV7-2 and TRBJ1-2; 9 nucleotides align to TRBD1. This CDR3 spans 17 amino acids. Losses at the gene ends were 3 bases for V and 8 bases for J; bases not matched to a gene: 16. Germline values: CDR1 SGHTA, CDR2 FQGNSA. In nucleotides, the CDR3 is TGTGCCAGCAGCTTCCCGGGACAGGGAGGTGTTAGTTACGGCTACACCTTC. This gives the protein CASSFPGQGGVSYGYTF.

The rearrangement uses TRBV4-3 and TRBJ2-2; unclear D gene. V lost 0 bases and J 4 bases, leaving 9 bases between the germline ends. The CDR3 runs to 15 residues. Germline values: CDR1 LGHNA, CDR2 YSLEER. CDR3 nucleotides: TGCGCCAGCAGCCAAGATCGACTTAGCACCGGGGAGCTGTTTTTT. Translated: CASSQDRLSTGELFF.

This clone was detected once. The chain links TRBV11-2 to TRBJ2-7; no clear D. The CDR3 has 12 amino acids. The V end was cut by 3 bases, the J end by 2 bases, with 5 bases between. Looked up from germline, CDR1 is SGHAT and CDR2 is FQNNGV. The CDR3 spells CASSLLTYEQYF. The CDR3 coding sequence is TGTGCCAGCAGCTTGTTGACCTACGAGCAGTACTTC.

This sequence joins TRBV5-4 and TRBJ2-7; TRBD2 aligns across 7 bases. J lost 0 bases, V lost 4 bases, and 10 bases had no gene match. This CDR3 is built from 16 residues. In germline, CDR1 is SGHNT, CDR2 YYREEE (reference sequence). The CDR3 nucleotides are TGTGCCAGCAGCCCCACCGGTGGGGAGGGCTCCTACGAGCAGTACTTC. Its protein is CASSPTGGEGSYEQYF.

V usage is TRBV4-1 and J usage is TRBJ2-7; D unresolved. Germline values: CDR1 MGHRA, CDR2 YSYEKL. The CDR3 contains 13 residues. Trimming pared 0 bases from V and 5 bases from J, leaving 8 bases between. The CDR3 loop is CASSQEGWDEQYF. As DNA, the CDR3 is TGCGCCAGCAGCCAAGAAGGATGGGACGAGCAGTACTTC.

This chain uses TRBV30 with TRBJ1-6; D uncertain. CDR1 is GTSNPN, CDR2 SVGIG, per germline (reference sequence). The CDR3 runs 12 residues. V lost 0 bases and J 11 bases, leaving 8 bases between the germline ends. CDR3 coding DNA: TGTGCCTGGAGTGTAACGATTCCACCCCTCCACTTT. This encodes CAWSVTIPPLHF.

The V gene is TRBV2, the J gene TRBJ1-1, with D perhaps TRBD1 (5 bases). This CDR3 has 16 amino acids. From germline, CDR1 is SNHLY and CDR2 FYNNEI. Trimming pared 6 bases from V and 1 base from J, leaving 18 bases between. The CDR3 DNA reads TGTGCCAGCAGAGACGGGACCGGGCGACGGAACACTGAAGCTTTCTTT. Protein: CASRDGTGRRNTEAFF. Looking up the rest from reference TRBV2 and TRBJ1-1 gives the full variable domain: EPEVTQTPSHQVTQMGQEVILRCVPISNHLYFYWYRQILGQKVEFLVSFYNNEISEKSEIFDDQFSVERPDGSNFTLKIRSTKLEDSAMYFCASRDGTGRRNTEAFFGQGTRLTVV.

The genes are TRBV19 and TRBJ2-5, with D maybe TRBD2 (5 bases). V lost 7 bases, J lost 3 bases, and 18 bases lay in between. This CDR3 spans 15 amino acids. Germline V gene sequence: CDR1 LNHDA, CDR2 SQIVND (reference sequence). The CDR3 coding sequence is TGTGCCAGTAAATCGGGCGGGCAGATTAAAGAGACCCAGTACTTC. Its protein is CASKSGGQIKETQYF.

The gene calls are TRBV30 and TRBJ1-1, with unresolved D. V shed 3 bases and J shed 0 bases, with 8 bases lying between them. CDR3 length equals 13 residues. In germline, CDR1 is GTSNPN, CDR2 SVGIG (reference sequence). The CDR3 loop is CAWRRELNTEAFF. The CDR3 DNA follows: TGTGCCTGGAGGAGGGAGTTGAACACTGAAGCTTTCTTT.

The J gene is TRBJ2-4, the V gene TRBV7-2, with TRBD2 as a possible D gene (6 bases). CDR3 length: 13 residues. CDR1 and CDR2 from the germline V gene are SGHTA and FQGNSA. V shed 0 bases and J shed 7 bases, with 7 bases lying between them. Here the CDR3 DNA reads TGTGCCAGCAGCTTAGCTGGGGGGAACATTCAGTACTTC. This codes for CASSLAGGNIQYF. Drawing the rest from reference TRBV7-2 and TRBJ2-4, the complete variable domain is GAGVSQSPSNKVTEKGKDVELRCDPISGHTALYWYRQSLGQGLEFLIYFQGNSAPDKSGLPSDRFSAERTGGSVSTLTIQRTQQEDSAVYLCASSLAGGNIQYFGAGTRLSVL.

The chain employs TRBV27 and TRBJ2-2; 10 nucleotides line up with TRBD1. CDR3 size: 12 residues. Germline CDR1 reads MNHEY; CDR2 reads SMNVEV (reference sequence). V dropped 6 bases and J dropped 9; count of bases not matched to a gene: 1. This CDR3 reads CASRTGGRELFF. DNA of the CDR3: TGTGCCAGCAGGACAGGGGGCCGGGAGCTGTTTTTT.